This TCR beta chain emerged from a study of blood T cells in healthy people across ages. Regarding the study as a whole: Samples with more naive T cells showed higher observed beta diversity. Diversity estimates drawn from one million T cells were deemed underestimates.

Combining a sample-barcoded 5' primer with a J-beta primer mix, a second PCR ran for about 6 to 12 cycles. TCRdb passed the 5' RACE reads through MiXCR, listing each CDR3 protein once. The sample holds approximately 800,000 distinct CDR3 sequences; more than 35% are singletons and the top ten take 18%. Regarding this clonotype: Its target is unknown.

Sequenced input: blood. This receptor was identified in an elderly man in good health.

CDR3 residues: CASSSVGRSSEQYF. Here the CDR3 DNA reads TGTGCCAGCAGTTCGGTGGGCCGTTCGAGTGAGCAGTACTTC. V and J are TRBV27 and TRBJ2-7, with unresolved D. CDR3 length equals 14 residues. Germline values: CDR1 MNHEY, CDR2 SMNVEV (reference sequence). V was trimmed by 4 bases and J by 7 bases, leaving 17 bases between them.